This note documents a single T cell receptor beta chain sequence. It has no known antigen specificity. Nothing much larger sits one base from this clone, and base qualities are not available. Looking up the germline V gene yields CDR1 SGHRS and CDR2 YFSETQ. Spanning cysteine to phenylalanine, the CDR3 consists of 14 amino acids. Of the read, only the CDR3 DNA is kept; its 42 bases are in frame from base 1. Deletion took 0 bases off V and 7 bases off J, with a span of 14 bases between the germline ends. The source of the sample is a study of blood T cell repertoires in COVID-19 (dated by TCRdb to the early 2020s). Regarding the complete study: Collaborator samples came from the United States, Italy and Spain and covered acute and convalescent phases of COVID-19. The repertoires were released in a freely available public database intended as a resource for research on the immune response to SARS-CoV-2. Samples were obtained from the ongoing ImmuneRACE study (first 160 participants) and from 1,254 subjects provided by 6 global collaborators. The material from the prospective study consisted of cDNA or gDNA derived from T cells, B-cell-depleted T cells, or PBMCs. The sample metadata nearly always contained a de-identified subject ID, COVID-19 status, age in years and sex. Deeply sampled blood TCRbeta repertoires from subjects exposed to, actively infected with, or recovered from COVID-19 were included in the dataset. Where HLA class I and class II types were available, the types were taken from metadata supplied by the sample provider, not from assay-based typing. The full study reports these points: The amount of clinical and demographic metadata varied by source and participant and was provided uncurated.

TCRbeta CDR3 regions were amplified from genomic DNA using the immunoSEQ Assay, a bias-controlled multiplex PCR. Turning to the authors' computational methods: Within the assay, amplification of reference gene primers was used to estimate how many nucleated cells each sample contained. To quantify the absolute abundance of each unique TCRbeta CDR3 rearrangement, sequence reads were collapsed and filtered. For each sample, productive Simpson clonality was calculated by taking the square root of Simpson's diversity index across productive rearrangements. What TCRdb holds here is the immuneACCESS table cut down to in-frame rearrangements. Part of the clones is not present; checked against another copy, under half of the missing clones reflect an unresolved V gene, and the others are unexplained. The DNA gave D and trimming, while V, J and clone size come from that table. The sample table lists more than 300,000 clones, approximately 82% of them with a count of one. In total, the top ten clones hold 0.95% to 1.5% of the sample.

The collaborating institutions used their own protocols to collect whole blood in K2EDTA tubes. For TCRbeta analysis, collaborators shipped samples in one of three forms: frozen whole blood, isolated PBMCs, or DNA extracted from either of those sample types. This TCR came from a woman aged 45-59 years with acute or convalescent COVID-19. Sample: peripheral blood. The chain uses TRBV5-1 and TRBJ2-7, and the D gene may be TRBD1, 6 bases matching. The bases read TGCGCCAGCAGCTTGGGGACAGCCACCGGGGAGCAGTACTTC. This sequence encodes CASSLGTATGEQYF.